The 15 T cell receptor beta chains listed next were all sequenced from one sample in a study of cytomegalovirus exposure and HLA in healthy donors. The PCR made use of 60 Vbeta and 13 Jbeta primers. The data were produced by immunoSEQ multiplex PCR, yet TCRdb's version contains in-frame clones alone and is incomplete. The top ten clones hold around 4.5% of a sample with over 150,000 clones, about 80% of them seen once. The source material was PBMCs. The receptors were sampled from a man aged 25-45 years in good health and CMV-seronegative.

The chain links TRBV4-3 to TRBJ1-5; TRBD1 might be the D (5 bases). The germline CDR1 and CDR2 sequences are LGHNA and YSLEER. V dropped 1 base and J dropped 9 bases, with 13 bases sitting between them. CDR3 length: 14 residues. CDR3 bases: TGCGCCAGCAGCCAAGGGCGAGTGGGGGGGCCCCAGCATTTT. It encodes CASSQGRVGGPQHF.

The V and J genes are TRBV7-9 and TRBJ2-5, with D possibly matching TRBD1 (5 bases). The J call may be wrong; the DNA end is better matched by TRBJ2-7. The germline CDR1 and CDR2 sequences are SEHNR and FQNEAQ (reference sequence). The CDR3 is 13 residues long. The CDR3, as DNA: TGTGCCAGCAGCTTCGGAACAGGCTACGAGCAGTACTTC. Protein product: CASSFGTGYEQYF.

V is TRBV5-5 and J is TRBJ1-1; D might be TRBD1 (5 bases). V was pared by 3 bases and J by 11 bases, with 20 bases between. The CDR3 has 14 amino acids. Germline assignment: CDR1 SGHKS and CDR2 YYEKEE (reference sequence). The CDR3 sequence: CASSSPTDGGKAFF. In DNA form, the CDR3 reads TGTGCCAGCAGCTCCCCCACAGACGGGGGAAAGGCTTTCTTT.

V and J are TRBV30 and TRBJ1-3; TRBD1 is a possible D gene (5 bases). Germline-derived CDR1 and CDR2 are GTSNPN and SVGIG (reference sequence). The V end was cut by 4 bases, the J end by 7 bases, with 32 bases between. The CDR3 is 19 residues long. The CDR3 nucleotides are TGTGCCTGGAATAGTGGGACTAATAAAGCCCGATTCGCCCGTAACACCATATATTTT. Encoded protein: CAWNSGTNKARFARNTIYF.

The CDR3 bases are TGTGCCAGCCAAAAAGGGACAGCGAATGAAAAACTGTTTTTT. The encoded protein is CASQKGTANEKLFF. This chain joins TRBV5-4 and TRBJ1-4, with 7 bases identical to TRBD1. V lost 7 bases to trimming and J lost 5 bases; unmatched junction nucleotides: 8. CDR1 is SGHNT, CDR2 YYREEE, per germline (reference sequence). This CDR3 comprises 14 residues.

The chain is built from TRBV7-2 and TRBJ2-3; the D gene is possibly TRBD1 (6 bases). V shed 7 bases and J shed 3 bases, with 17 bases lying between them. CDR1 and CDR2 (germline): SGHTA, FQGNSA. The CDR3 loop spans 15 amino acids. CDR3 loop: CASIIGQGLTDTQYF. The DNA for the CDR3 is TGTGCCAGCATAATAGGGCAGGGGTTAACAGATACGCAGTATTTT.

This clone was counted once. The V gene is TRBV23-1, the J gene TRBJ1-6; 8 bases match TRBD1. TRBV23-1 is an ORF for which the function is uncertain. This CDR3 region has 17 residues. The V gene end was trimmed by 3 bases and the J gene end by 7 bases; junction bases not matched to a gene: 11. The CDR3 sequence is CASSHQSTGVWNSPLHF. The CDR3 nucleotides are TGCGCCAGCAGTCACCAATCGACAGGGGTCTGGAATTCACCCCTCCACTTT.

V usage is TRBV6-1 and J usage is TRBJ2-7; possible D gene TRBD1, 6 bases. This CDR3 has 13 amino acids. V was trimmed by 10 bases and J by 5 bases, leaving 18 bases between them. Germline V CDR1 and CDR2: MNHNS, SASEGT. CDR3 protein: CATRQVVAHEQYF. CDR3 nucleotides: TGTGCCACCAGACAGGTCGTAGCCCACGAGCAGTACTTC.

The count of this clone is one. The chain couples TRBV27 to TRBJ2-2, with TRBD1 matching 8 bases. The CDR3 has 16 amino acids. Germline-derived CDR1 and CDR2 are MNHEY and SMNVEV (reference sequence). V was clipped by 5 bases and J by 6 bases; unmatched bases: 11. The CDR3 DNA reads as TGTGCCAGCAGTAGCAGGGGGCCGCAGGTCGCCGGGGAGCTGTTTTTT. It yields the protein CASSSRGPQVAGELFF.

The chain combines TRBV30 with TRBJ1-2; D not certain. The CDR3 is 9 amino acids. Trimming removed 6 bases at V and 6 bases at J, with 5 bases between. Germline V gene lookup returns CDR1 GTSNPN and CDR2 SVGIG (reference sequence). The CDR3 reads CACTDGYTF. CDR3 coding DNA: TGTGCCTGTACGGATGGCTACACCTTC.

The J gene is TRBJ1-1, the V gene TRBV29-1, with D perhaps TRBD1 (5 bases). The germline V gene has CDR1 SQVTM and CDR2 ANQGSEA. The CDR3 sequence is 13 residues long. The ends were cut back, 7 bases at V and 3 bases at J, with 15 bases in the middle. The CDR3 sequence: CSAHRGGDTEAFF. The CDR3 DNA is TGCAGCGCCCATCGGGGGGGGGACACTGAAGCTTTCTTT.

The gene calls are TRBV5-1 and TRBJ2-1; 12 bases align to TRBD2. CDR1 is SGHRS and CDR2 is YFSETQ in the germline V gene. The CDR3 is 20 amino acids. The V segment lost 4 bases and the J segment 4 bases; nucleotides outside the gene matches: 18. The CDR3 DNA reads TGCGCCAGCAGCCTCCCCCCTGGGCTAGCGGGAGGGCCGGGGTACAATGAGCAGTTCTTC. This encodes CASSLPPGLAGGPGYNEQFF. Drawing the rest from reference TRBV5-1 and TRBJ2-1, the complete variable domain is KAGVTQTPRYLIKTRGQQVTLSCSPISGHRSVSWYQQTPGQGLQFLFEYFSETQRNKGNFPGRFSGRQFSNSRSEMNVSTLELGDSALYLCASSLPPGLAGGPGYNEQFFGPGTRLTVL.

CDR3 region: CASSLERGGTDTQYF. The CDR3, as DNA: TGTGCCAGCAGCTTGGAGCGGGGGGGCACAGATACGCAGTATTTT. The V and J genes are TRBV7-3 and TRBJ2-3; 9 positions match TRBD2. CDR1 is SGHTA, CDR2 FQGTGA, per germline. V was pared by 3 bases and J by 1 base, with 2 bases of the junction left unmatched. The CDR3 covers 15 residues.

This sequence joins TRBV6-5 and TRBJ1-5; D not resolved. The germline gives CDR1 MNHEY, CDR2 SVGAGI. This CDR3 has 15 residues. Trimming took 5 bases from V and 0 from J, leaving 11 bases between them. DNA for the CDR3: TGTGCCAGCAGTCGGACCGGGGTTAGCAATCAGCCCCAGCATTTT. Encoded protein: CASSRTGVSNQPQHF.

The CDR3 sequence is CASSGGLYTGELFF. For the CDR3, the DNA is TGTGCCAGCAGTGGGGGGCTCTACACCGGGGAGCTGTTTTTT. This chain uses TRBV2 with TRBJ2-2, with TRBD1 as a possible D gene (6 bases). CDR1 and CDR2 from the germline V gene are SNHLY and FYNNEI. Trimming left V 4 bases short and J 3 bases short, with 9 bases between. The CDR3 consists of 14 residues.